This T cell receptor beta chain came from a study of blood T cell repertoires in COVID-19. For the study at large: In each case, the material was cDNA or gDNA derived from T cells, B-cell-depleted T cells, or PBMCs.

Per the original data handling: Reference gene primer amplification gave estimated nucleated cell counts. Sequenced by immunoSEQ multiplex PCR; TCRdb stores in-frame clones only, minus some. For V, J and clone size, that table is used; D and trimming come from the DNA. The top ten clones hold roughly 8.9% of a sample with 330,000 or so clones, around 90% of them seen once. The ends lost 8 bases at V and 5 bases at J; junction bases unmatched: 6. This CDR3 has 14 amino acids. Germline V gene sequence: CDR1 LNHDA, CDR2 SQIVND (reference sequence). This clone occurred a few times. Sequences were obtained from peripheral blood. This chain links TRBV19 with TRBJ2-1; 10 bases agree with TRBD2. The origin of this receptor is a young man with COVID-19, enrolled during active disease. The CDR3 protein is CASLAGGHNNEQFF. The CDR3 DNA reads TGTGCCAGTTTAGCGGGAGGCCATAACAATGAGCAGTTCTTC.